The T cell receptor beta chain under discussion was sequenced for a study of graft-versus-host responses after intestinal transplantation. Study-wide points: Some GvH clones appeared in ileal mucosa or blood before recipient bone marrow.

Points on this clone: Its antigen is undetermined.

Germline CDR1 and CDR2: ENHRY and SYGVKD. V lost 1 base and J 5 bases, leaving 20 bases between the germline ends. The CDR3 runs 17 residues. Assay: immunoSEQ multiplex PCR; the TCRdb copy retains only in-frame clones and omits some. The sample has 35,000 to 45,000 clones, about 90% seen once. The material sequenced was PBMCs, taken just under 270 days after transplant. This receptor was obtained from a human patient who received an intestinal transplant, so some T cells may come from the graft donor. This chain connects TRBV10-3 to TRBJ1-1, with a weak D call TRBD1 (6 bases). This CDR3 reads CAISEFSSTGLSTEAFF. CDR3 DNA: TGTGCCATCAGTGAGTTCTCCTCTACAGGGTTGTCGACTGAAGCTTTCTTT.